This T cell receptor beta chain was retrieved from a study of cytomegalovirus exposure and HLA in healthy donors. In the study overall: The study placed less than 90% of its approximately 380 genotyped donors in the Caucasian-associated ancestry cluster. Findings and caveats of the study: In an earlier analysis, productive rearrangement rates for most beta V segments clustered near 87% or 30%. Apart from CMV serostatus, no immune exposure information was available.

Germline values: CDR1 ENHRY, CDR2 SYGVKD. V lost 2 bases and J lost 5; bases outside the gene matches: 5. The CDR3 sequence is 15 residues long. About this clone itself: Its antigen remains unknown.

The PCR used 60 Vbeta and 13 Jbeta primers. Assay: immunoSEQ multiplex PCR; the TCRdb copy retains only in-frame clones and omits some. The sample shows 210,000 or so clones, 77% of them seen only once. This clonotype originated in a woman aged 30 to 39 in good health and CMV-seropositive. Input material: PBMCs. V gene TRBV10-3 combines with J gene TRBJ1-1; 10 bases align to TRBD1. CDR3 in DNA: TGTGCCATCAGTGAGAGGACAGGGGGAATGACTGAAGCTTTCTTT. It codes for CAISERTGGMTEAFF.